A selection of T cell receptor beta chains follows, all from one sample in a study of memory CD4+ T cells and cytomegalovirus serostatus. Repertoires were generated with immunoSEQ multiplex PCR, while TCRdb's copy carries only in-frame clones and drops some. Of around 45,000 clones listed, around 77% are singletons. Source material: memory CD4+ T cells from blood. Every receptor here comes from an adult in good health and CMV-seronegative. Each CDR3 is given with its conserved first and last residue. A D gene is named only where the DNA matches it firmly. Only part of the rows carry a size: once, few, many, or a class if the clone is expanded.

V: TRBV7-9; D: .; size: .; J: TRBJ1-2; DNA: TGTGCCAGCAGCTTATATCCCCCGGATGTAAGATCCTATGGCTACACCTTC; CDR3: CASSLYPPDVRSYGYTF
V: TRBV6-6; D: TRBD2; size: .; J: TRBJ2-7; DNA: TGTGCCAGCAGTACACCACGTGCTAGCGGAGTGTACGAGCAGTACTTC; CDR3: CASSTPRASGVYEQYF
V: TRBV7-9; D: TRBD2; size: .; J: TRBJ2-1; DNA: TGTGCCAGCAGCTTATTAGCGGGGAACTACAATGAGCAGTTCTTC; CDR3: CASSLLAGNYNEQFF
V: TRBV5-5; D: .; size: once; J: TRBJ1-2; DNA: TGTGCCAGCAGCCCAATAGGGGGTGACTATGGCTACACCTTC; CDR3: CASSPIGGDYGYTF
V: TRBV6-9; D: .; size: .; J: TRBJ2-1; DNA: TGTGCCAGCAGTTATTTTGAGGACTTTCTAAATGAGCAGTTCTTC; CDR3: CASSYFEDFLNEQFF
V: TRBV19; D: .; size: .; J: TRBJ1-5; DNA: TGTGCCAGTAGCAGGATGAATCAGCCCCAGCATTTT; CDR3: CASSRMNQPQHF
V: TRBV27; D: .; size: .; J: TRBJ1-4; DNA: TGTGCCAGCAGCGATGTGCAGGCTGCAACTAATGAAAAACTGTTTTTT; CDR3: CASSDVQAATNEKLFF
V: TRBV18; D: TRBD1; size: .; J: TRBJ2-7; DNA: TGTGCCAGCTCACCAGGAGACAGGGACGAGCAGTACTTC; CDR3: CASSPGDRDEQYF
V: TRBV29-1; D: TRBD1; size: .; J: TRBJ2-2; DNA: TGCAGCGTTTTTCTCTGGACAGGGCCACGAAACCCTAACACCGGGGAGCTGTTTTTT; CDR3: CSVFLWTGPRNPNTGELFF
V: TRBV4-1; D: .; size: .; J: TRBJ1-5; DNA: TGCGCCAGCAGCCAAGAGTCCTCGCTCGCTGATAGCAATCAGCCCCAGCATTTT; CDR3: CASSQESSLADSNQPQHF
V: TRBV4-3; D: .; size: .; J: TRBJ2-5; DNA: TGCGCCAGCAGCCAAAGTGGGGGAGAGACCCAGTACTTC; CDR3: CASSQSGGETQYF
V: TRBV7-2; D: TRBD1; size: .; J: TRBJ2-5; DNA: TGTGCCAGCAGCTTAGAGACAGGGCGGGAGACCCAGTACTTC; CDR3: CASSLETGRETQYF
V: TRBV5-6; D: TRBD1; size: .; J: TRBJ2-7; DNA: TGTGCCAGCAGCTCCAGGACAGGGTCCTACGAGCAGTACTTC; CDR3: CASSSRTGSYEQYF
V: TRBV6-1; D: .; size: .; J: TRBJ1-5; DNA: TGTGCCAGCAGTGAACAGTTGGTTAGAAGTCAGCCCCAGCATTTT; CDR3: CASSEQLVRSQPQHF
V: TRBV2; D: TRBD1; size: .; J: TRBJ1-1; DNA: TGTGCCAGCACCCCCGGACAGGGGAGGACTGAAGCTTTCTTT; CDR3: CASTPGQGRTEAFF
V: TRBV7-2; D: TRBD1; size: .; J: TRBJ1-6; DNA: TGTGCCAGCAGTCCGACAGGGGGCGGCGGTTCACCCCTCCACTTT; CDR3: CASSPTGGGGSPLHF
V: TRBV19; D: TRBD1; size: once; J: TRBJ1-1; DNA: TGTGCCAGTAGTATGGAGGGGGCCATGGGCACTGAAGCTTTCTTT; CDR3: CASSMEGAMGTEAFF
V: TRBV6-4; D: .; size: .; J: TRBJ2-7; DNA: TGTGCCAGCAGTCCCCTCTCGAGCTCCTACGAGCAGTACTTC; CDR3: CASSPLSSSYEQYF
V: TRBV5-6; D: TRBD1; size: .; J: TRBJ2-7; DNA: TGTGCCAGCAGCTCCCCGGACAGGGGTATCTACGAGCAGTACTTC; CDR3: CASSSPDRGIYEQYF
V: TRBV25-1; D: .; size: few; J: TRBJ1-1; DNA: TGTGCCAGCAGACCAGCCGGGGGCGGTAGAAGGGACACTGAAGCTTTCTTT; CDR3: CASRPAGGGRRDTEAFF
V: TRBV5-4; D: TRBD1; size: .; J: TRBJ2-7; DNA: TGTGCCAGCAGAGCCGGACAGGGGCCCTACGAGCAGTACTTC; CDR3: CASRAGQGPYEQYF
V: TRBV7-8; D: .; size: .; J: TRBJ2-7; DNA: TGTGCCAGCAGCTTTGCGGTCGGGGAGCAGTACTTC; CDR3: CASSFAVGEQYF
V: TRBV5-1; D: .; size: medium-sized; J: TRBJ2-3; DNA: TGCGCCAGCAGCTTGGGGGGTAGAGTTGCGGATACGCAGTATTTT; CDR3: CASSLGGRVADTQYF
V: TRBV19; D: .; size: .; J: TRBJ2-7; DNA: TGTGCCAGTAGTGGATTAGGTTACGAGCAGTACTTC; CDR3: CASSGLGYEQYF
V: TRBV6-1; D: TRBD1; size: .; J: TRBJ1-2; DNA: TGTGCCAGCAGCCTTGGGACAGTAAGGGGTGGCTACACCTTC; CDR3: CASSLGTVRGGYTF
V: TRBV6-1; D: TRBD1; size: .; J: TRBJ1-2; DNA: TGTGCCAGCGGGGACAGGGGCCGAGCCGGCTACACCTTC; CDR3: CASGDRGRAGYTF
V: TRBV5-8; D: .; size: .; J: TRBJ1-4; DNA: TGTGCCAGCAGCTTAGGCGGGGGGCAGGAGGAAAAACTGTTTTTT; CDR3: CASSLGGGQEEKLFF
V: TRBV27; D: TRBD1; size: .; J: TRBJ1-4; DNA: TGTGCCAGCAGTAGAGAGACAGGGAGAAATGAAAAACTGTTTTTT; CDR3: CASSRETGRNEKLFF
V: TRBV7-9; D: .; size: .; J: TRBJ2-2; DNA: TGTGCCAGCAGCCCCCTCGGGACCGGGGAGCTGTTTTTT; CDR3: CASSPLGTGELFF
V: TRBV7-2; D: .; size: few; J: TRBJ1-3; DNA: TGTGCCAGCAGCGGAAACAGGGGAAACACCATATATTTT; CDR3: CASSGNRGNTIYF
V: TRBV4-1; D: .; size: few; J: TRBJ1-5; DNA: TGCGCCAGCAGCCAAATGGAGCTGGCATCGCCCCAGCATTTT; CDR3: CASSQMELASPQHF
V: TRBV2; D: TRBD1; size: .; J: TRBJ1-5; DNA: TGTGCCAGCAGCAGGGACAGGATGATGGCTCAGCCCCAGCATTTT; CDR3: CASSRDRMMAQPQHF
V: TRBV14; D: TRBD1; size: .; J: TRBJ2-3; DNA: TGTGCCAGCAGCCAAAGTTTGGGCAGGGGGCCGAGTAATACGCAGTATTTT; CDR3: CASSQSLGRGPSNTQYF